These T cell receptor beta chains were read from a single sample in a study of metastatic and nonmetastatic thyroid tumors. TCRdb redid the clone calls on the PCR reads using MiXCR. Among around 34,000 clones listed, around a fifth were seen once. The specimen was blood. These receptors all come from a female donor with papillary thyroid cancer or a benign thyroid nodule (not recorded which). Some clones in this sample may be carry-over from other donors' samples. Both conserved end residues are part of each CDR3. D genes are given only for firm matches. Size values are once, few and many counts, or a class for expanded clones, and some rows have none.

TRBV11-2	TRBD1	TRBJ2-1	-	TGCGCCACCTCGGACAGGGGCTCCTACAATGAGCAGTTCTTC	CATSDRGSYNEQFF
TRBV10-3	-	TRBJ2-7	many	TGTGCCATCAGTGAAGCTTGGGACACTTCCTACGAGCAGTACTTC	CAISEAWDTSYEQYF
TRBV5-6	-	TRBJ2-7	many	TGTGCCAGCAGCTTCGGGGACCTCTACGAGCAGTACTTC	CASSFGDLYEQYF
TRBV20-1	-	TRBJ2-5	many	TGCAGTGCTAGGGACTCCTGGGGGCGAGAGACCCAGTACTTC	CSARDSWGRETQYF
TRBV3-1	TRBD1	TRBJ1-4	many	TGTGCCAGCAGCCAAGAGGCCGGGACAGGGTACGAAAAACTGTTTTTT	CASSQEAGTGYEKLFF
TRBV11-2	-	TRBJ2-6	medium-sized	TGTGCCAGCCGTGAGTGGGGGGTAGGGGCCAACGTCCTGACTTTC	CASREWGVGANVLTF
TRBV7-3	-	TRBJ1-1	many	TGTGCCAGCAGCCCGAGACGGAACACTGAAGCTTTCTTT	CASSPRRNTEAFF
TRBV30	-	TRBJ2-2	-	TGTGCCCACTCCTTCTCAGGTGACACCGGGGAGCTGTTTTTT	CAHSFSGDTGELFF
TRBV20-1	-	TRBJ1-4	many	TGCAGTATCCGGATCGGTCCGTTTAATGAAAAACTGTTTTTT	CSIRIGPFNEKLFF
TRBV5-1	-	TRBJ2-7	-	TGCGCCAGCAGCTTGGGTCCGGACGGGGGCAGGTACGAGCAGTACTTC	CASSLGPDGGRYEQYF
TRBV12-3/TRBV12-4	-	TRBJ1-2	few	TGTGCCAGCAGAACTACCGGGGGTTATGGCTACACCTTC	CASRTTGGYGYTF
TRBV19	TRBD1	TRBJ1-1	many	TGTGCCAGTAGTATAAGGCAGGGGGGCACTGAAGCTTTCTTT	CASSIRQGGTEAFF
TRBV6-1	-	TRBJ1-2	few	TGTGCCAGCAGTGATAGCGGAAGTCGTGGCTACACCTTC	CASSDSGSRGYTF
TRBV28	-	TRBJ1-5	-	TGTGCCAGCAGTTTATTAGCAGTCAATAGCAATCAGCCCCAGCATTTT	CASSLLAVNSNQPQHF
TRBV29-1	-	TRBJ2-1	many	TGCAGCGTTTCAAGTAGGTCCTACAATGAGCAGTTCTTC	CSVSSRSYNEQFF
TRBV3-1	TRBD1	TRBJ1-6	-	TGTGCCAACAGCCGGGGACAGGGACCCCCACCCCTCCACTTT	CANSRGQGPPPLHF
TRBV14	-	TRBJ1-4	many	TGTGCCAGCAGCCTGGGACCCTCGACTAATGAAAAACTGTTTTTT	CASSLGPSTNEKLFF
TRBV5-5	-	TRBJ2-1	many	TGTGCCAGCAGCTCAGGGACATTAGGACGCAATGAGCAGTTCTTC	CASSSGTLGRNEQFF
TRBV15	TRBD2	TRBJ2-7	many	TGTGCCACCAGCAGAGATCGGGGAGCGGGATCCTACGAGCAGTACTTC	CATSRDRGAGSYEQYF
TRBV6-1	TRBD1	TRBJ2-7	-	TGTGCCAGCAGTTTAGTAGGACAGGGTGGTTACGAGCAGTACTTC	CASSLVGQGGYEQYF
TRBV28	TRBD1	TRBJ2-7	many	TGTGCCAGCAGTGCGCTGACAGGGGGCGCCGGGTACGAGCAGTACTTC	CASSALTGGAGYEQYF
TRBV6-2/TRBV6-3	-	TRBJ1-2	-	TGTGCCAGCAGTTACCGGGTGGATATCCCCGGCTACACCTTC	CASSYRVDIPGYTF
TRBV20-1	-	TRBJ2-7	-	TGCAGTGCTAGACCCACGAGCTCCTACGAGCAGTACTTC	CSARPTSSYEQYF
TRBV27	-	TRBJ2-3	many	TGTGCCAGCAGTTTATGGGGCACAGATACGCAGTATTTT	CASSLWGTDTQYF
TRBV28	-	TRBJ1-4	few	TGTGCCAGCAGTTTCGAGGGACGTGAAAAACTGTTTTTT	CASSFEGREKLFF
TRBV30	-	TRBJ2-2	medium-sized	TGTGCCTGGCGGACACTCGGGGAGCTGTTTTTT	CAWRTLGELFF
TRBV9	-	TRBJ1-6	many	TGTGCCAGCAGCGCAGACTCGAGTTCACCCCTCCACTTT	CASSADSSSPLHF
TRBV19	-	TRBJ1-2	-	TGTGCCAGTAGTATCGCGGGGAACTATGGCTACACCTTC	CASSIAGNYGYTF
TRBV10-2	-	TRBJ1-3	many	TGCGCCAGCACGCACTCTGGAAACACCATATATTTT	CASTHSGNTIYF
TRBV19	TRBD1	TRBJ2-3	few	TGTGCCAGTAAGACAGGGAGTCCCACAGATACGCAGTATTTT	CASKTGSPTDTQYF
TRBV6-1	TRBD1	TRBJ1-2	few	TGTGCCAGCAGTGCAGGGGGCTCGATCCTCGACTACACCTTC	CASSAGGSILDYTF
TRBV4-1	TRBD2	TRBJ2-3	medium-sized	TGCGCCAGCAGCCAATCGGGAGGCCCAGCCCCGACAGATACGCAGTATTTT	CASSQSGGPAPTDTQYF
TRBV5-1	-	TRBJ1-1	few	TGCGCCAGCAGCTTGAATGTGAACACTGAAGCTTTCTTT	CASSLNVNTEAFF
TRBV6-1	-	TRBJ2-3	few	TGTGCCAGCAGTGTGGGCAGGGGACTCACAGATACGCAGTATTTT	CASSVGRGLTDTQYF
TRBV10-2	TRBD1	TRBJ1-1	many	TGCGCCAGCAGTGGACAGGGAAGGGTTGAAGCTTTCTTT	CASSGQGRVEAFF
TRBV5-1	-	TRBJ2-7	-	TGCGCCAGCAGCTTGGGGGGGGTACACGAGCAGTACTTC	CASSLGGVHEQYF